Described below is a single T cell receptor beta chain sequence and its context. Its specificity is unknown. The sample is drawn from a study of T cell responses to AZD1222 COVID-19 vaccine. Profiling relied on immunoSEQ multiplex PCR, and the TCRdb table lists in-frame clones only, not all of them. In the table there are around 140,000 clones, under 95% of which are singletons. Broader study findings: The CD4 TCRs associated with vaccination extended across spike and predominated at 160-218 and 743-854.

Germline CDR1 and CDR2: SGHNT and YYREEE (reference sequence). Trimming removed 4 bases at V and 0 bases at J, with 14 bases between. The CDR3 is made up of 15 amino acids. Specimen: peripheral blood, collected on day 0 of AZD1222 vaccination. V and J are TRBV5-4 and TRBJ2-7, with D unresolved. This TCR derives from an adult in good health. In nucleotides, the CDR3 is TGTGCCAGCAGCCCCCCAGGACCAAGCTCCTACGAGCAGTACTTC. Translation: CASSPPGPSSYEQYF. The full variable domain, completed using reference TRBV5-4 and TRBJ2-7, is ETGVTQSPTHLIKTRGQQVTLRCSSQSGHNTVSWYQQALGQGPQFIFQYYREEENGRGNFPPRFSGLQFPNYSSELNVNALELDDSALYLCASSPPGPSSYEQYFGPGTRLTVT.